This T cell receptor beta chain was profiled in a study of beta chain features in type 1 diabetes. Reverse transcribing all isolated RNA meant expressed TCRB transcripts were sequenced. Assay used: immunoSEQ multiplex PCR; TCRdb lists only in-frame clones, some missing. The table includes hundreds of thousands of clones, roughly 15% detected once. The CDR3 runs 14 residues. Germline assignment: CDR1 MNHNY and CDR2 SVGAGI (reference sequence). Trimming cost V 10 bases and J 3 bases, with 18 bases left between them. Purity exceeding 98% was reached by all sorted populations. The specimen was naive CD4+ T cells from blood. The sequence came from a woman under 30 in good health. The J gene is TRBJ1-1, the V gene TRBV6-6; D ambiguous. The CDR3 reads CAITKTSTDTEAFF. The CDR3 nucleotides are TGTGCCATCACTAAGACGTCTACGGACACTGAAGCTTTCTTT.